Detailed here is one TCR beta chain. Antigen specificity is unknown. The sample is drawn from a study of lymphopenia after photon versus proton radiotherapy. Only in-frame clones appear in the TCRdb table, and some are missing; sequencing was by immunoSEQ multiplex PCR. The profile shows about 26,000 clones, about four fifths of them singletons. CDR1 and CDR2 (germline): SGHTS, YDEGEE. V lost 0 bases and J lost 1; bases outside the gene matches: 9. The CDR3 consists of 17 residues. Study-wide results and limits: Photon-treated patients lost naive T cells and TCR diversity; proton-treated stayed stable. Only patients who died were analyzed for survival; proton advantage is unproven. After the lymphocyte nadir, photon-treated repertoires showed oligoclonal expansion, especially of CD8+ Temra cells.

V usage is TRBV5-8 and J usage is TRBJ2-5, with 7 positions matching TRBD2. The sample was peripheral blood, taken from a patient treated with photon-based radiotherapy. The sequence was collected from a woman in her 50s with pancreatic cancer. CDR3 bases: TGTGCCAGCAGCTTGGCCCCCGGGAGGTTCGTCCAAGAGACCCAGTACTTC. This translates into CASSLAPGRFVQETQYF.